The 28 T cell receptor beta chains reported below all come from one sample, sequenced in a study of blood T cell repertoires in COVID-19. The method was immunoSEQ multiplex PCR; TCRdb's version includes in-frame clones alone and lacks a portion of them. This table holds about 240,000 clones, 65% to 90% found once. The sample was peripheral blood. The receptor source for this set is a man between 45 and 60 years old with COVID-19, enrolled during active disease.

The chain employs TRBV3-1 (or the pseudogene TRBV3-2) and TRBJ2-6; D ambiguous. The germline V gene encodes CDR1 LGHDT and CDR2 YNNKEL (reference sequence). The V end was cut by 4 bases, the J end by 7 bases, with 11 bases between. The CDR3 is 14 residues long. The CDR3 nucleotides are TGTGCCAGCAGCCTAGCTTCCGTCGCCAACGTCCTGACTTTC. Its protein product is CASSLASVANVLTF.

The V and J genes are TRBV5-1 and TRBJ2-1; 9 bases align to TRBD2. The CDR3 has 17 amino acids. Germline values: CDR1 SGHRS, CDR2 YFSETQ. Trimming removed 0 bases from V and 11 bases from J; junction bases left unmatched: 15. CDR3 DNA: TGCGCCAGCAGCTTGGCCGGGAGCGGGGGGAACCCAATGAAGCAGTTCTTC. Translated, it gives CASSLAGSGGNPMKQFF.

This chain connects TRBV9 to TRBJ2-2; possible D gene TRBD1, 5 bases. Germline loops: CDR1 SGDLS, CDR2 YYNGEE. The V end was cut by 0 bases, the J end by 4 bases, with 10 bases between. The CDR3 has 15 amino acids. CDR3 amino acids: CASSVEGSRTGELFF. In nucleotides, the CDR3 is TGTGCCAGCAGCGTAGAGGGGTCCCGCACCGGGGAGCTGTTTTTT.

The CDR3 DNA sequence: TGCAGTGCTAGTCTCCTACTGCGGGGGGAGACCCAGTACTTC. Protein sequence: CSASLLLRGETQYF. This chain connects TRBV20-1 to TRBJ2-5; TRBD2 aligns across 7 bases. Germline values: CDR1 DFQATT, CDR2 SNEGSKA (reference sequence). V lost 3 bases and J lost 5; bases outside the gene matches: 9. The CDR3 length is 14 residues.

CDR3 region: CASSWTGTNTDTQYF. As DNA, the CDR3 is TGCGCCAGCAGCTGGACAGGGACTAACACAGATACGCAGTATTTT. The chain employs TRBV5-1 and TRBJ2-3, with D perhaps matching TRBD1 (8 bases). Germline values: CDR1 SGHRS, CDR2 YFSETQ. This CDR3 has 15 amino acids. V lost 3 bases and J lost 2, with 13 bases in between.

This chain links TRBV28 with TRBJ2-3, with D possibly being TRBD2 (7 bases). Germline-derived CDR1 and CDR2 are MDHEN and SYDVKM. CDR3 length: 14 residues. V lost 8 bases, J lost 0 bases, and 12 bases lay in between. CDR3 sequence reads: CASGGGGSTDTQYF. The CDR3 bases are TGTGCCAGCGGGGGAGGGGGAAGCACAGATACGCAGTATTTT.

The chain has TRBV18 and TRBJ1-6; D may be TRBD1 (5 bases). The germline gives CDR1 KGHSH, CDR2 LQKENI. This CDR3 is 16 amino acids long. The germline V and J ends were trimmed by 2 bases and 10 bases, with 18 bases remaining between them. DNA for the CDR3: TGTGCCAGCTCACCATCTCCAGGGCTCGAGAGGTCACCCCTCCACTTT. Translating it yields CASSPSPGLERSPLHF. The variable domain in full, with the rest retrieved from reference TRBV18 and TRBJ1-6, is NAGVMQNPRHLVRRRGQEARLRCSPMKGHSHVYWYRQLPEEGLKFMVYLQKENIIDESGMPKERFSAEFPKEGPSILRIQQVVRGDSAAYFCASSPSPGLERSPLHFGNGTRLTVT.

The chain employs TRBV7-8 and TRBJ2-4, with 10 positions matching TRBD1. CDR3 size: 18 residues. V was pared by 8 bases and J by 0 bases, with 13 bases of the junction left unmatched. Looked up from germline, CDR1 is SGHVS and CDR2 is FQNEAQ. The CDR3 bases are TGTGCCAGCTTCCCGGGACAGGGGAGGACGATAGCCAAAAACATTCAGTACTTC. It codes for CASFPGQGRTIAKNIQYF.

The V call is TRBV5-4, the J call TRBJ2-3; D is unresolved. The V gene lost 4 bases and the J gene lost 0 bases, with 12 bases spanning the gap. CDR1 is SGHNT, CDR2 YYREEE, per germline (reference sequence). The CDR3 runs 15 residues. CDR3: CASSSVAGSTDTQYF. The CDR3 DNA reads TGTGCCAGCAGCAGCGTAGCTGGGAGCACAGATACGCAGTATTTT.

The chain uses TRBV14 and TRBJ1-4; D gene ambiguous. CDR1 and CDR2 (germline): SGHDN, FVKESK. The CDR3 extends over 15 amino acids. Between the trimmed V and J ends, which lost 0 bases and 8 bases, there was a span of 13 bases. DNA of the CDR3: TGTGCCAGCAGCCAAGAGAGTACGGTATTCGAAAAACTGTTTTTT. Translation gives CASSQESTVFEKLFF.

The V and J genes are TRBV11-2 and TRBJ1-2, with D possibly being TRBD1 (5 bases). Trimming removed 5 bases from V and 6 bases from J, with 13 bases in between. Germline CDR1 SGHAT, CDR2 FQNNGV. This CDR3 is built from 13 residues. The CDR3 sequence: CASSPDRSHGYTF. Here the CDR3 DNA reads TGTGCCAGCAGCCCTGACAGATCCCATGGCTACACCTTC.

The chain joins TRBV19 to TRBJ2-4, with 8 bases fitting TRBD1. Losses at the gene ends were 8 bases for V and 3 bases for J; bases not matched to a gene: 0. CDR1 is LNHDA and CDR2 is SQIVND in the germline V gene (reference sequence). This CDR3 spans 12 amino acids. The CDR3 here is CASGTGKNIQYF. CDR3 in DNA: TGTGCCAGTGGGACAGGCAAAAACATTCAGTACTTC. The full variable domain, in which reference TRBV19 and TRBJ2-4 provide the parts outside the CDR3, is DGGITQSPKYLFRKEGQNVTLSCEQNLNHDAMYWYRQDPGQGLRLIYYSQIVNDFQKGDIAEGYSVSREKKESFPLTVTSAQKNPTAFYLCASGTGKNIQYFGAGTRLSVL.

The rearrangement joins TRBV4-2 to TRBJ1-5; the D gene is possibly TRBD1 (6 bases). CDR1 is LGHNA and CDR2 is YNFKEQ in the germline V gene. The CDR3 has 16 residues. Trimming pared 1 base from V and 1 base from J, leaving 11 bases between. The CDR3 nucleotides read TGTGCCAGCAGCCAAGTTCGGGGGGCGAGCAATCAGCCCCAGCATTTT. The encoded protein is CASSQVRGASNQPQHF.

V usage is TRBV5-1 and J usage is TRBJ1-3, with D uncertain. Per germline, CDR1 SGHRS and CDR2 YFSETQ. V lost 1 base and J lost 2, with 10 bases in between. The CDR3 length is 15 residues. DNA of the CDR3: TGCGCCAGCAGCTTGTACGGAGATCCTGGAAACACCATATATTTT. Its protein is CASSLYGDPGNTIYF.

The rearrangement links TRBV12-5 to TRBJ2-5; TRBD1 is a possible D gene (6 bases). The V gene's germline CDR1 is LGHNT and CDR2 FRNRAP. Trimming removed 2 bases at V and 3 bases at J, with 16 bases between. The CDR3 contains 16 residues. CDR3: CASGLFISWTEETQYF. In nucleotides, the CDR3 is TGTGCTAGTGGTTTGTTCATTTCGTGGACAGAAGAGACCCAGTACTTC.

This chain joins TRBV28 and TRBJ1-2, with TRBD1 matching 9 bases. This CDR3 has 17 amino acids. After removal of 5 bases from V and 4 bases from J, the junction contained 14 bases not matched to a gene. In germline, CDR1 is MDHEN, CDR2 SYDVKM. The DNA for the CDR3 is TGTGCCAGCAGTCCTCCCCTACCGGGACAGGGTTTCTATGGCTACACCTTC. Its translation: CASSPPLPGQGFYGYTF.

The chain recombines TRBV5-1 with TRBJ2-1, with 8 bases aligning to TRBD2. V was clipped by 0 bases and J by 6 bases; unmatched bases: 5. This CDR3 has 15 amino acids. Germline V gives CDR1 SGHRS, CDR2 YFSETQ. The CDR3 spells CASSLEAGVGNEQFF. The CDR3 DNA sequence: TGCGCCAGCAGCTTGGAAGCGGGGGTGGGCAATGAGCAGTTCTTC.

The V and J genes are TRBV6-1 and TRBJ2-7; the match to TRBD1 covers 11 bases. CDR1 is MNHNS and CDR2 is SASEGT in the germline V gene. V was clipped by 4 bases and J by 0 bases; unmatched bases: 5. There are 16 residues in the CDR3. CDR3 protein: CASSGRGTGGSYEQYF. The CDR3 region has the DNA TGTGCCAGCAGTGGAAGAGGGACAGGGGGCTCCTACGAGCAGTACTTC.

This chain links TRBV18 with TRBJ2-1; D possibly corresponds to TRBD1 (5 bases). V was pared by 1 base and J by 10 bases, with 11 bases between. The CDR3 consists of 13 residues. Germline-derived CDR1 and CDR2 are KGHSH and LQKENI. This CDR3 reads CASSPLLRGEQFF. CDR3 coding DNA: TGTGCCAGCTCACCACTATTAAGGGGCGAGCAGTTCTTC. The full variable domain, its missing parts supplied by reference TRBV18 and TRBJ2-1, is NAGVMQNPRHLVRRRGQEARLRCSPMKGHSHVYWYRQLPEEGLKFMVYLQKENIIDESGMPKERFSAEFPKEGPSILRIQQVVRGDSAAYFCASSPLLRGEQFFGPGTRLTVL.

CDR3 protein: CASSAGLAGGLYNEQFF. CDR3 in DNA: TGTGCCAGCAGCGCAGGACTAGCGGGGGGGCTTTACAATGAGCAGTTCTTC. The chain uses TRBV5-4 and TRBJ2-1; 15 bases match TRBD2. The ends lost 4 bases at V and 4 bases at J; junction bases unmatched: 6. The CDR3 is made up of 17 amino acids. The V gene's germline CDR1 is SGHNT and CDR2 YYREEE (reference sequence).

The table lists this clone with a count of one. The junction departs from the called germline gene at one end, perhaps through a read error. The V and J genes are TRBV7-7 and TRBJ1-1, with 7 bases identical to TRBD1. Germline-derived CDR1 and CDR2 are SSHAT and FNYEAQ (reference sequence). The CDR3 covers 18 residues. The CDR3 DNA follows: TGTGCTAGCAGCTTAGGAACGCAGGGGGGAATAATTTGCACTGAAGCTTTCTTT. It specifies CASSLGTQGGIICTEAFF.

CDR3 in DNA: TGTGCCAGCAGCTTTGTTGGACAGGGTGGGTCTGAAGCTTTCTTT. This translates into CASSFVGQGGSEAFF. The V gene is TRBV5-6, the J gene TRBJ1-1, with 8 bases identical to TRBD1. With V trimmed by 2 bases and J by 6 bases, 9 bases remained unmatched. CDR1 is SGHDT, CDR2 YYEEEE, per germline. The CDR3 length is 15 residues.

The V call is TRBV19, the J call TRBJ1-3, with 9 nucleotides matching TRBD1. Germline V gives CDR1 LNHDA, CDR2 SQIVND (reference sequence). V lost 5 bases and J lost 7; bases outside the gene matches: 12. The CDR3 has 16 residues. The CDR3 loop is CASSPDRGESRNTIYF. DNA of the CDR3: TGTGCCAGTAGTCCGGACAGGGGTGAATCGCGGAACACCATATATTTT. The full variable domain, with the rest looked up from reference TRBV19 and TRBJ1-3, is DGGITQSPKYLFRKEGQNVTLSCEQNLNHDAMYWYRQDPGQGLRLIYYSQIVNDFQKGDIAEGYSVSREKKESFPLTVTSAQKNPTAFYLCASSPDRGESRNTIYFGEGSWLTVV.

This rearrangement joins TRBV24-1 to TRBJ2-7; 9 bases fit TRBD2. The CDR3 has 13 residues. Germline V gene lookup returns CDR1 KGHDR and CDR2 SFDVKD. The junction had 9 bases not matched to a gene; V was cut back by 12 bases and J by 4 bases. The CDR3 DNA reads TGTGCCCCCGCGGCGGGGGGGGGATACGAGCAGTACTTC. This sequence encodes CAPAAGGGYEQYF.

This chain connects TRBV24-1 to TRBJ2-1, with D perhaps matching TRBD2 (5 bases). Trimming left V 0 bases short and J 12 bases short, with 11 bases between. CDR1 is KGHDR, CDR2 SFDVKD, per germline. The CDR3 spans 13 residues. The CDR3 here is CATSDLTGSGQFF. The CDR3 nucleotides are TGTGCCACCAGTGATTTGACGGGGAGCGGGCAGTTCTTC.

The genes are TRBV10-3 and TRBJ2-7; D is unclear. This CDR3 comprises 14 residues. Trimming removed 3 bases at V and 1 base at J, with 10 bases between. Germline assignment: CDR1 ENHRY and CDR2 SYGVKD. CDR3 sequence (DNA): TGTGCCATCAGTGATTTGGCAGGTTCCTACGAGCAGTACTTC. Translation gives CAISDLAGSYEQYF.

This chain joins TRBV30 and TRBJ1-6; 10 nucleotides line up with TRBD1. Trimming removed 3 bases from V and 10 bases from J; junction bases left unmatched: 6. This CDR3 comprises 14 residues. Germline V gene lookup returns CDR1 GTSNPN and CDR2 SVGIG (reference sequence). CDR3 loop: CAWRETGGSSPLHF. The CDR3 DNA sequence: TGTGCCTGGAGGGAGACAGGGGGCAGCTCACCCCTCCACTTT.

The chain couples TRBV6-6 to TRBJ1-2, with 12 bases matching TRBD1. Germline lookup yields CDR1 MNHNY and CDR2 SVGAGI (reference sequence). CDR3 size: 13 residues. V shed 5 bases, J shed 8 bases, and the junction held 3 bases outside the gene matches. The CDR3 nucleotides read TGTGCCAGCAGTGGGACAGGGGGCAGCGGCTACACCTTC. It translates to CASSGTGGSGYTF.